This T cell receptor beta chain was identified in a study of shared T cell receptors in the human thymus. V was clipped by 5 bases and J by 3 bases, with 12 bases between them. The CDR3 covers 14 residues. Per germline, CDR1 SGHTS and CDR2 YDEGEE. Profiled with immunoSEQ multiplex PCR; TCRdb holds only in-frame clones, not every one. The sample shows 700,000 or so clones, 80% to 90% of them seen only once. A further study also used this sample, focusing on human thymus T cells. From that second work: Congenital heart defects were the reason for the corrective surgery that the donors, healthy Finnish infants, were having. Corrective heart surgery yielded resections, and these provided the thymus tissue. Apparent bias marked the V and J gene usage of thymic and blood repertoires.

The sample comprised thymocytes. This TCR was recovered from a girl less than two years old with a congenital heart defect. The chain joins TRBV5-8 to TRBJ2-1, with D possibly TRBD1 on 6 matching bases. In DNA, the CDR3 is TGTGCCAGCAGGGGGCAGGGGAACTACAATGAGCAGTTCTTC. Protein sequence: CASRGQGNYNEQFF. Full variable domain (outside the CDR3, taken from reference TRBV5-8 and TRBJ2-1): EAGVTQSPTHLIKTRGQQATLRCSPISGHTSVYWYQQALGLGLQFLLWYDEGEERNRGNFPPRFSGRQFPNYSSELNVNALELEDSALYLCASRGQGNYNEQFFGPGTRLTVL.